One sample yielded the 8 T cell receptor beta chains listed below, sequenced in a study of beta chain features in type 1 diabetes. Study results and caveats: Moderately but significantly shorter TCRB CDR3s were found in Type 1 diabetes patients in all four CD4+ subsets.

The sequenced template was cDNA made from the entire isolated RNA. Using immunoSEQ multiplex PCR, the repertoire was profiled, and TCRdb retains in-frame clones only, with some absent. The sample contains over 200,000 clones, approximately 11% of which appear only once. Their cognate antigens are unknown. The material sequenced was naive CD4+ T cells from blood. These receptors were obtained from a man younger than 40 with type 1 diabetes.

This clone was detected only a few times. The chain is built from TRBV28 and TRBJ2-7, with 11 bases matching TRBD1. This CDR3 comprises 15 residues. V lost 5 bases and J lost 8; bases outside the gene matches: 11. CDR1 MDHEN and CDR2 SYDVKM come from the germline V gene. The DNA for the CDR3 is TGTGCCAGCAGTCAACCCGGGACAGGGGGTATCAAGCAGTACTTC. Its protein product is CASSQPGTGGIKQYF. Variable domain in full (rest from reference TRBV28 and TRBJ2-7): DVKVTQSSRYLVKRTGEKVFLECVQDMDHENMFWYRQDPGLGLRLIYFSYDVKMKEKGDIPEGYSVSREKKERFSLILESASTNQTSMYLCASSQPGTGGIKQYFGPGTRLTVT.

The sample holds a few counts of this clone. V usage is TRBV5-1 and J usage is TRBJ2-3; 7 bases map to TRBD1. From germline, CDR1 is SGHRS and CDR2 YFSETQ. The junction had 4 bases not matched to a gene; V was cut back by 0 bases and J by 6 bases. This CDR3 is built from 14 residues. The CDR3 region is CASSLGQGIDTQYF. The CDR3 bases are TGCGCCAGCAGCTTGGGACAGGGCATCGATACGCAGTATTTT.

This clone showed up just a few times. The chain joins TRBV19 to TRBJ2-2, with D tentatively TRBD1 (7 bases). The germline V gene encodes CDR1 LNHDA and CDR2 SQIVND (reference sequence). The V end lost 3 bases, the J end lost 9 bases, and 11 bases lay between the germline ends. CDR3 length equals 13 residues. The CDR3 DNA sequence: TGTGCCAGTAGTATCGGAGGGGGCCGGGAGCTGTTTTTT. It encodes CASSIGGGRELFF.

The genes are TRBV11-2 and TRBJ2-2, with D perhaps TRBD2 (5 bases). Trimming removed 5 bases from V and 5 bases from J, with 12 bases in between. This CDR3 has 14 amino acids. In germline, CDR1 is SGHAT, CDR2 FQNNGV. CDR3 in amino acids: CASSQDGGTGELFF. CDR3 sequence (DNA): TGTGCCAGCAGCCAAGACGGCGGGACCGGGGAGCTGTTTTTT.

The CDR3 coding sequence is TGTGCCAGCAGCTTGGGGCTCCCATCCTACAATGAGCAGTTCTTC. Translating it yields CASSLGLPSYNEQFF. V usage is TRBV5-4 and J usage is TRBJ2-1, with D hard to call. V lost 0 bases, J lost 1 base, and 8 bases lay in between. The CDR3 loop spans 15 amino acids. Germline CDR1 reads SGHNT; CDR2 reads YYREEE (reference sequence).

The chain combines TRBV2 with TRBJ1-6; TRBD1 is a possible D gene (6 bases). Looked up from germline, CDR1 is SNHLY and CDR2 is FYNNEI. CDR3 length: 14 residues. The germline V and J ends were trimmed by 7 bases and 10 bases, with 17 bases remaining between them. DNA for the CDR3: TGTGCCAGCATTGGACAGTCTTCGGGATCACCCCTCCACTTT. As protein: CASIGQSSGSPLHF. The variable domain in full, completed from reference TRBV2 and TRBJ1-6, reads EPEVTQTPSHQVTQMGQEVILRCVPISNHLYFYWYRQILGQKVEFLVSFYNNEISEKSEIFDDQFSVERPDGSNFTLKIRSTKLEDSAMYFCASIGQSSGSPLHFGNGTRLTVT.

This clone was seen a handful of times. The chain couples TRBV4-2 to TRBJ1-1; 7 nucleotides align to TRBD1. CDR3 length equals 16 residues. CDR1 and CDR2 from the germline V gene are LGHNA and YNFKEQ. V dropped 4 bases and J dropped 3; count of bases not matched to a gene: 11. This CDR3 is CASSRRRGPLDTEAFF. CDR3 nucleotides: TGTGCCAGCAGCCGTCGAAGGGGGCCTTTGGACACTGAAGCTTTCTTT.

The chain couples TRBV6-6 to TRBJ2-2, with D perhaps TRBD1 (5 bases). Germline-derived CDR1 and CDR2 are MNHNY and SVGAGI (reference sequence). V was clipped by 7 bases and J by 6 bases, with 15 bases between them. CDR3 length: 14 residues. The CDR3 sequence: CASTSAIGAGELFF. The CDR3 coding sequence is TGTGCCAGCACCAGTGCGATAGGGGCCGGGGAGCTGTTTTTT.